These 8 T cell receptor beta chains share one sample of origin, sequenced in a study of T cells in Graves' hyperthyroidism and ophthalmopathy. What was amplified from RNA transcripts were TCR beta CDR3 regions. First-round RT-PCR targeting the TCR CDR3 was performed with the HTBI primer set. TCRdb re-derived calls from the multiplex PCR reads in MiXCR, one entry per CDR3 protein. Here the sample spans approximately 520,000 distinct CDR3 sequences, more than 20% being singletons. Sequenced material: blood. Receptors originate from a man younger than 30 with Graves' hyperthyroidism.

CDR3 sequence: CASSYRMGMGQAQETQYF. The CDR3 DNA is TGTGCCAGCAGTTACCGGATGGGTATGGGACAGGCCCAAGAGACCCAGTACTTC. This chain joins TRBV6-2 or TRBV6-3 and TRBJ2-5, with TRBD1 identical over 8 bases. V was clipped by 2 bases and J by 1 base; unmatched bases: 12. The germline CDR1 and CDR2 sequences are MNHEY and SVGEGT. The CDR3 is made up of 18 amino acids.

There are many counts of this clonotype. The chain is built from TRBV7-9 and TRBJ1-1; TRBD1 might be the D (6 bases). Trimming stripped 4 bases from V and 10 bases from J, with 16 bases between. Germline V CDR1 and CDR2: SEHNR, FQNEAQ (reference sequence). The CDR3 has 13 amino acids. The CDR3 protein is CASSSSATGIAFF. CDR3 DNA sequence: TGTGCCAGCAGCTCTTCGGCCACAGGGATAGCTTTCTTT. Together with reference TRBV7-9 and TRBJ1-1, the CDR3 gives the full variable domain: DTGVSQNPRHKITKRGQNVTFRCDPISEHNRLYWYRQTLGQGPEFLTYFQNEAQLEKSRLLSDRFSAERPKGSFSTLEIQRTEQGDSAMYLCASSSSATGIAFFGQGTRLTVV.

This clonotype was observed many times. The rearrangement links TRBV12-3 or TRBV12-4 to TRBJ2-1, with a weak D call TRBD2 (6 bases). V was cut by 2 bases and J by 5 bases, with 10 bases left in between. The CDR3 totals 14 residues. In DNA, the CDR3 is TGTGCCAGCAGTTTACGACTAGTCAACAATGAGCAGTTCTTC. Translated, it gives CASSLRLVNNEQFF.

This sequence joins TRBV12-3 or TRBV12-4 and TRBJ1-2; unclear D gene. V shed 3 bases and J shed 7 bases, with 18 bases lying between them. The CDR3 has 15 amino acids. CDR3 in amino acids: CASSFRRPGILGYTF. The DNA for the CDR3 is TGTGCCAGCAGTTTTCGAAGGCCGGGGATTCTTGGCTACACCTTC.

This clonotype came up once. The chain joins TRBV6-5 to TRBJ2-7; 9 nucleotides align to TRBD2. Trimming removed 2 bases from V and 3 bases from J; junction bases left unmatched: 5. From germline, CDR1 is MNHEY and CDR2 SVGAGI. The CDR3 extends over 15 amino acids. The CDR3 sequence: CASSYASGTYYEQYF. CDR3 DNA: TGTGCCAGCAGTTACGCTAGCGGGACGTACTACGAGCAGTACTTC.

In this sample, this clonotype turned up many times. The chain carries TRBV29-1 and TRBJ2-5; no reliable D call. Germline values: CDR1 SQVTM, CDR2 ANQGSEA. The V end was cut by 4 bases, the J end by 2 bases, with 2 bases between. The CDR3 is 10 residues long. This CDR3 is CSVGQETQYF. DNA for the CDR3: TGCAGCGTTGGACAAGAGACCCAGTACTTC.

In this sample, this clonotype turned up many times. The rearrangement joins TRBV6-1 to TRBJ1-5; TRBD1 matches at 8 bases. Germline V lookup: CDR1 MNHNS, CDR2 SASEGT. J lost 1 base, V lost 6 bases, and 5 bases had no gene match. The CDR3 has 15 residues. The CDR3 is CASRLQGASNQPQHF. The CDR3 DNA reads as TGTGCCAGCAGGCTTCAGGGGGCAAGCAATCAGCCCCAGCATTTT.

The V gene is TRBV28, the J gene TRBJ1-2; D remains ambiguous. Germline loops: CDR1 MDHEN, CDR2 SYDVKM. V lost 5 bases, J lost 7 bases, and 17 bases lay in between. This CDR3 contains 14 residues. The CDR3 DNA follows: TGTGCCAGCAGTAAACTTCGAGGAACTTCTGGCTACACCTTC. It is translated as CASSKLRGTSGYTF.